This TCR beta chain stems from a study of cytomegalovirus exposure and HLA in healthy donors. Study-wide results and caveats: Sequencing likely generated an artifact that appeared as a cluster of highly shared sequence variants.

This CDR3 has 11 residues. The germline V and J ends were trimmed by 6 bases and 16 bases, with 18 bases remaining between them. Germline loops: CDR1 DFQATT, CDR2 SNEGSKA (reference sequence). Note on this clone: Its antigen is unidentified.

Primers: 60 Vbeta forward and 13 Jbeta reverse. Source study methods: Roughly 80 million unique TCR beta chains, roughly 11 million of them shared, were counted by a later analysis. Repertoires were generated with immunoSEQ multiplex PCR, while TCRdb's copy carries only in-frame clones and drops some. V, J and clone size reflect that table, while D and trimming were determined from the DNA. The table has about 120,000 clones, 75% seen once. It was healthy bone marrow donors who served as donors. Material for sequencing was PBMCs. The chain is built from TRBV20-1 and TRBJ1-4, with D perhaps matching TRBD1 (6 bases). This receptor was obtained from a middle-aged woman in good health and CMV-seropositive. CDR3 in DNA: TGCAGTGCGGTCCGGGACACGGGACCGTTTTTT. This sequence encodes CSAVRDTGPFF.